This entry lists 21 T cell receptor beta chains sequenced from one sample in a study of T-cell reconstitution after alpha-beta-depleted transplantation in children (dated by TCRdb to 2015 to 2016). The library relied on PCR. Sequencing took place on an Illumina HiSeq 2500. TCR libraries were prepared with molecular barcoding, using unique molecular identifiers to normalize TCRbeta repertoire quantification. TCRdb cleaned the public reads at Q25 with fastp, built clones with MiXCR and kept in-frame beta chains. CDR3 protein duplicates are merged, each entry listing the most common genes and DNA. The sample table lists 200,000 to 250,000 distinct CDR3 sequences, approximately 9.5% of them with a count of one. 5.5% to 8% of the sample rests with the top ten. The sequenced sample was PBMCs from the stem cell graft donor, obtained from the stem cell graft. The receptor source for this set is a human donor who donated a stem cell graft to a child with acute lymphoblastic leukemia.

This chain joins TRBV6-2 or TRBV6-3 and TRBJ2-5; 14 positions agree with TRBD2. CDR1 MNHEY and CDR2 SVGEGT come from the germline V gene. The trim removed 6 bases at V and 4 bases at J, leaving 4 bases unmatched. This CDR3 is built from 15 residues. This CDR3 is CASSSGLAGGETQYF. The CDR3, as DNA: TGTGCCAGCAGCTCCGGACTAGCGGGGGGAGAGACCCAGTACTTC.

This clonotype showed up many times. J is TRBJ2-5 and V is TRBV29-1; weak D call: TRBD2 (7 bases). Trimming pared 5 bases from V and 1 base from J, leaving 11 bases between. This CDR3 has 13 amino acids. Germline V gene data show CDR1 as SQVTM and CDR2 as ANQGSEA. The CDR3 DNA sequence: TGCAGCGTTCGCGGGGGCATCCAAGAGACCCAGTACTTC. Its protein is CSVRGGIQETQYF. Drawing the rest from reference TRBV29-1 and TRBJ2-5, the complete variable domain is SAVISQKPSRDICQRGTSLTIQCQVDSQVTMMFWYRQQPGQSLTLIATANQGSEATYESGFVIDKFPISRPNLTFSTLTVSNMSPEDSSIYLCSVRGGIQETQYFGPGTRLLVL.

As concerns this clonotype: This CDR3 is missing its conserved last phenylalanine or tryptophan, likely due to a read error. It is unclear where the CDR3 begins or ends on the DNA, so no DNA is shown, and the CDR3 is as TCRdb lists it. This chain links TRBV25-1 with TRBJ1-4. The germline CDR1 and CDR2 sequences are MGHDK and SYGVNS. Ends included, the CDR3 has 8 residues. The CDR3 loop is CASSPVVL.

This clonotype was detected many times. The chain couples TRBV10-3 to TRBJ1-5; weak D call: TRBD1 (5 bases). Germline-derived CDR1 and CDR2 are ENHRY and SYGVKD. This CDR3 comprises 14 residues. The V and J ends lost 5 bases and 7 bases respectively, with 15 bases between them. The CDR3 region is CAISTGNNVQPQHF. Written as DNA, the CDR3 is TGTGCCATCAGTACAGGAAATAACGTCCAGCCCCAGCATTTT.

This clonotype was detected ten times or more. The chain recombines TRBV5-1 with TRBJ1-3; TRBD1 might be the D (5 bases). Germline CDR1 is SGHRS and CDR2 is YFSETQ. The CDR3 has 14 residues. V dropped 2 bases and J dropped 1 base, with 7 bases sitting between them. CDR3 DNA sequence: TGCGCCAGCAGCTTTGACAGATCTGGAAACACCATATATTTT. As protein: CASSFDRSGNTIYF.

A few counts support this clonotype. V usage is TRBV6-2 or TRBV6-3 and J usage is TRBJ2-7; the match to TRBD1 covers 7 bases. Unmatched junction bases numbered 14, after V lost 6 bases and J lost 0 bases. The germline V gene encodes CDR1 MNHEY and CDR2 SVGEGT. The CDR3 spans 17 residues. The CDR3: CASSLTVNPGGSYEQYF. In DNA form, the CDR3 reads TGTGCCAGCAGCTTGACAGTCAACCCAGGGGGCTCCTACGAGCAGTACTTC.

The chain combines TRBV5-1 with TRBJ2-7; D is perhaps TRBD1 (5 bases). The CDR3 consists of 15 residues. Trimming stripped 0 bases from V and 4 bases from J, with 14 bases between. Germline CDR1 is SGHRS and CDR2 is YFSETQ. CDR3 coding DNA: TGCGCCAGCAGCTTGGCAGGGATAATACAATACGAGCAGTACTTC. Translation gives CASSLAGIIQYEQYF.

This clonotype was observed at least ten times. This rearrangement joins TRBV12-3 or TRBV12-4 to TRBJ2-2, with D uncertain. This CDR3 has 13 amino acids. With 6 bases removed from V and 2 bases from J, the gap between germline ends came to 7 bases. The CDR3 protein is CASRTLNTGELFF. The CDR3 DNA reads TGTGCCAGCAGAACTCTTAACACCGGGGAGCTGTTTTTT.

The chain combines TRBV18 with TRBJ2-7, with TRBD1 identical over 8 bases. The CDR3 runs to 14 residues. Germline lookup yields CDR1 KGHSH and CDR2 LQKENI. V shed 3 bases, J shed 2 bases, and the junction held 3 bases outside the gene matches. The CDR3 spells CASSPTGEAYEQYF. In DNA form, the CDR3 reads TGTGCCAGCTCACCGACAGGGGAGGCCTACGAGCAGTACTTC.

This clonotype was observed at least ten times. The V and J genes are TRBV5-6 and TRBJ2-5; TRBD1 agrees at 7 bases. Germline CDR1 reads SGHDT; CDR2 reads YYEEEE. The CDR3 totals 13 residues. J was trimmed by 2 bases and V by 6 bases; bases with no gene match: 4. CDR3 bases: TGTGCCAGCATGAGGGGACAGCAAGAGACCCAGTACTTC. Its protein is CASMRGQQETQYF.

This clonotype was seen ten or more times. This chain links TRBV10-1 with TRBJ2-3, with TRBD2 identical over 11 bases. Germline CDR1 is WNHNN and CDR2 is SYGVQD (reference sequence). This CDR3 comprises 15 residues. V lost 3 bases and J lost 2; bases outside the gene matches: 1. CDR3 sequence reads: CASSELAGATDTQYF. As DNA, the CDR3 is TGCGCCAGCAGTGAACTAGCGGGAGCCACAGATACGCAGTATTTT.

V is TRBV11-2 and J is TRBJ2-7; maybe TRBD2 (6 bases). CDR1 is SGHAT and CDR2 is FQNNGV in the germline V gene. V lost 4 bases and J 6 bases, leaving 13 bases between the germline ends. The CDR3 covers 13 residues. CDR3: CASSSPLGGEQYF. The DNA of the CDR3 is TGTGCCAGCAGCTCACCCCTCGGGGGCGAGCAGTACTTC.

This clonotype was seen a few times. The chain recombines TRBV20-1 with TRBJ2-5, with a weak D call TRBD1 (8 bases). Germline assignment: CDR1 DFQATT and CDR2 SNEGSKA (reference sequence). V lost 6 bases to trimming and J lost 1 base, with 15 bases between them. The CDR3 has 14 amino acids. CDR3 DNA: TGCAGTGCCCAGGGGGCTAGCGGCCAAGAGACCCAGTACTTC. Translating gives CSAQGASGQETQYF.

This clonotype turned up a few times. V usage is TRBV29-1 and J usage is TRBJ1-2; D not resolved. There are 11 residues in the CDR3. From germline, CDR1 is SQVTM and CDR2 ANQGSEA. Trimming pared 2 bases from V and 7 bases from J, leaving 8 bases between. CDR3 DNA: TGCAGCGTTGAACAAGAAGGTGGCTACACCTTC. Translation: CSVEQEGGYTF.

V gene TRBV12-3 or TRBV12-4 combines with J gene TRBJ2-3, with 11 bases matching TRBD2. V was clipped by 4 bases and J by 5 bases; unmatched bases: 5. The CDR3 totals 15 residues. CDR3 bases: TGTGCCAGCAGTTCTAGCGGGGGGTTAGGAGATACGCAGTATTTT. Its protein product is CASSSSGGLGDTQYF.

This clonotype was picked up many times. This chain uses TRBV27 with TRBJ1-5, with a weak D call TRBD1 (6 bases). The V and J ends lost 3 bases and 7 bases respectively, with 16 bases between them. The germline CDR1 and CDR2 sequences are MNHEY and SMNVEV (reference sequence). The CDR3 runs to 15 residues. CDR3: CASSFQGVRGQPQHF. CDR3 nucleotides: TGTGCCAGCAGTTTCCAAGGGGTGAGGGGGCAGCCCCAGCATTTT.

This rearrangement joins TRBV19 to TRBJ2-7, with D tentatively TRBD2 (5 bases). Germline V gene data show CDR1 as LNHDA and CDR2 as SQIVND (reference sequence). This CDR3 spans 14 amino acids. Trimming took off 4 bases at V and 0 bases at J, with 10 bases between the two ends. CDR3 amino acids: CASSTRRDSYEQYF. CDR3 coding DNA: TGTGCCAGTAGTACAAGACGGGACTCCTACGAGCAGTACTTC.

The gene calls are TRBV11-2 and TRBJ1-4, with 8 nucleotides matching TRBD1. The CDR3 spans 14 residues. From germline, CDR1 is SGHAT and CDR2 FQNNGV. Trimming cost V 3 bases and J 8 bases; bases outside gene matches: 5. CDR3 nucleotide sequence: TGTGCCAGCAGCTTTCAGGGGGCTCGGGAAAAACTGTTTTTT. The encoded protein is CASSFQGAREKLFF.

The sample holds a few counts of this clonotype. This rearrangement joins TRBV2 to TRBJ1-1; D ambiguous. The CDR3 extends over 12 amino acids. Trimming took 6 bases from V and 11 from J, leaving 16 bases between them. Looked up from germline, CDR1 is SNHLY and CDR2 is FYNNEI. CDR3 DNA: TGTGCCAGCAGAGAGAAGGGTGGTCGGGCTTTCTTT. The encoded protein is CASREKGGRAFF.

The chain carries TRBV5-1 and TRBJ1-2; D is possibly TRBD1 (5 bases). The length of the CDR3 is 16 residues. The germline V gene encodes CDR1 SGHRS and CDR2 YFSETQ. V lost 4 bases, J lost 6 bases, and 22 bases lay in between. Here the CDR3 reads CASSPIGTFEGNGYTF. In DNA, the CDR3 is TGCGCCAGCAGCCCCATTGGGACCTTTGAGGGGAATGGCTACACCTTC. The variable domain in full, completed from reference TRBV5-1 and TRBJ1-2, reads KAGVTQTPRYLIKTRGQQVTLSCSPISGHRSVSWYQQTPGQGLQFLFEYFSETQRNKGNFPGRFSGRQFSNSRSEMNVSTLELGDSALYLCASSPIGTFEGNGYTFGSGTRLTVV.

The gene calls are TRBV4-1 and TRBJ2-1; TRBD1 agrees at 7 bases. The junction had 8 bases not matched to a gene; V was cut back by 0 bases and J by 15 bases. Germline lookup yields CDR1 MGHRA and CDR2 YSYEKL. This CDR3 contains 13 residues. CDR3 sequence: CASSQEVKTGLFF. The CDR3 DNA is TGCGCCAGCAGCCAAGAGGTTAAGACAGGGCTGTTCTTC.